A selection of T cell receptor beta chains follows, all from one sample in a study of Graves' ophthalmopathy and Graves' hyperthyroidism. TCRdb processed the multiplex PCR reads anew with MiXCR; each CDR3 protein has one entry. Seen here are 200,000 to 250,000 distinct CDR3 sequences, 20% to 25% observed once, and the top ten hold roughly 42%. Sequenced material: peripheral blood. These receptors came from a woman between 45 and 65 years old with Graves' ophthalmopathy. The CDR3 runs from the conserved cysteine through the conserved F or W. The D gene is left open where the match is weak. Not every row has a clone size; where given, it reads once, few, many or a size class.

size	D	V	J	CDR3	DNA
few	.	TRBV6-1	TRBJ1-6	CASGQPFRRNSPLHF	TGTGCCAGCGGTCAGCCTTTCCGGAGGAATTCACCCCTCCACTTT
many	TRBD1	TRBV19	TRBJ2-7	CASSSLGQGYEQYF	TGTGCCAGTAGTAGCTTGGGACAGGGGTACGAGCAGTACTTC
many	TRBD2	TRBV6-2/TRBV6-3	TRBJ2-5	CASSYPTSSSGRAGETQYF	TGTGCCAGCAGTTACCCCACCTCCTCTAGCGGGAGGGCCGGGGAGACCCAGTACTTC
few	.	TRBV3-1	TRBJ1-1	CASSHSTMNTEAFF	TGTGCCAGCAGCCACTCGACAATGAACACTGAAGCTTTCTTT
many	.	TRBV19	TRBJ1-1	CASMARGDAEAFF	TGTGCCAGTATGGCGCGGGGTGACGCTGAAGCTTTCTTT
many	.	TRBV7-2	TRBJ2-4	CASSWGRRTAKNIQYF	TGTGCCAGCAGCTGGGGACGGAGAACAGCCAAAAACATTCAGTACTTC
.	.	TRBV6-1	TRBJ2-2	CASSEAGYTGELFF	TGTGCCAGCAGTGAAGCAGGGTACACCGGGGAGCTGTTTTTT
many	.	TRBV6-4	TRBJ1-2	CASSGRGRDYGYTF	TGTGCCAGCAGTGGCCGGGGGCGCGACTATGGCTACACCTTC
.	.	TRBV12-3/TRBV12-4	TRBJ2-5	CASTDDSSLETQYF	TGTGCCAGCACCGACGACTCCTCCCTGGAGACCCAGTACTTC
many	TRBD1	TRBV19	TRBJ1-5	CACNRGRGGNQPQHF	TGTGCCTGCAACAGGGGGCGCGGAGGCAATCAGCCCCAGCATTTT
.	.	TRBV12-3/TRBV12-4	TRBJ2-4	CASSNRAATQNIQYF	TGTGCCAGCAGTAACCGGGCCGCGACTCAAAACATTCAGTACTTC
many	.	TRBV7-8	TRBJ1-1	CASSLEPLNTEAFF	TGTGCCAGCAGCTTAGAACCCTTGAACACTGAAGCTTTCTTT
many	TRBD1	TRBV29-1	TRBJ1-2	CSAGTGESGYTF	TGCAGCGCGGGAACAGGGGAATCCGGCTACACCTTC
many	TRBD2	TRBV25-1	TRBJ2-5	CASSQRGKSGTSELMYQETQYF	TGTGCCAGCAGTCAGCGCGGGAAAAGTGGGACTAGCGAGCTCATGTACCAAGAGACCCAGTACTTC
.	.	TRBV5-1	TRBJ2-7	CASSLGPGAEYEQYF	TGCGCCAGCAGCTTGGGCCCAGGGGCTGAGTACGAGCAGTACTTC
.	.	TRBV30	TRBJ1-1	CAWTGGNTEAFF	TGTGCCTGGACCGGGGGGAACACTGAAGCTTTCTTT
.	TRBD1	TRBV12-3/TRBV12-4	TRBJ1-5	CASSHQYGTGPNQPQHF	TGTGCCAGCAGTCATCAATATGGGACAGGGCCCAATCAGCCCCAGCATTTT
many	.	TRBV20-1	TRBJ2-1	CSAKERPTAYNEQFF	TGCAGTGCTAAGGAGAGACCTACGGCCTACAATGAGCAGTTCTTC
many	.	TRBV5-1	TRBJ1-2	CASSQEGLPWNYGYTF	TGCGCCAGCAGCCAAGAGGGCCTACCTTGGAACTATGGCTACACCTTC
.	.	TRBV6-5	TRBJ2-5	CASSYYGPGAQYF	TGTGCCAGCAGTTACTACGGCCCCGGGGCCCAGTACTTC
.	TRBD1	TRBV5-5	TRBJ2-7	CASSSTGGLHYEQYF	TGTGCCAGCAGCTCGACAGGGGGCCTCCACTACGAGCAGTACTTC
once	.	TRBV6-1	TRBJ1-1	CASSVSGALNTEAFF	TGTGCCAGCAGTGTTTCAGGGGCGCTAAACACTGAAGCTTTCTTT
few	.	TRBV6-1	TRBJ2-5	CASRARAGAPETQYF	TGTGCCAGCAGAGCCCGTGCGGGGGCCCCGGAGACCCAGTACTTC
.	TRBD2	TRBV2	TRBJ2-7	CASRAMGLAGYYEQYF	TGTGCCAGCAGAGCCATGGGACTAGCGGGATACTACGAGCAGTACTTC
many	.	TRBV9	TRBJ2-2	CASSARGANTGELFF	TGTGCCAGCAGCGCCAGGGGAGCGAACACCGGGGAGCTGTTTTTT
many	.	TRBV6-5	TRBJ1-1	CASSYSKVAPAFF	TGTGCCAGCAGTTACTCGAAAGTAGCCCCAGCTTTCTTT
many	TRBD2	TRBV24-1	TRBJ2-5	CATSESGSLEETQYF	TGTGCCACCAGTGAGAGCGGGAGCTTGGAAGAGACCCAGTACTTC
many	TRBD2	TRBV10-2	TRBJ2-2	CASRGRANGELFF	TGCGCCAGCAGAGGGAGGGCCAACGGGGAGCTGTTTTTT
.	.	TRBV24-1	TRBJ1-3	CATADGSGNTIYF	TGTGCCACAGCGGACGGCTCTGGAAACACCATATATTTT
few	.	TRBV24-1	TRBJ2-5	CATRWAPYNIETQYF	TGTGCCACCAGGTGGGCTCCCTACAACATCGAGACCCAGTACTTC
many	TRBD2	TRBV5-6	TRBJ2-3	CASSLRLAGGTSTDTQYF	TGTGCCAGCAGCTTGAGGCTAGCGGGAGGGACTAGCACAGATACGCAGTATTTT
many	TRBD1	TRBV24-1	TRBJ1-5	CATARTGVNQPQHF	TGTGCCACCGCAAGGACAGGTGTCAATCAGCCCCAGCATTTT
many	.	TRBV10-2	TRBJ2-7	CASSELAASYEQYF	TGCGCCAGCAGTGAATTAGCGGCCTCCTACGAGCAGTACTTC
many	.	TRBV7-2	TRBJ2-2	CASSLPNTGELFF	TGTGCCAGCAGCTTACCGAACACCGGGGAGCTGTTTTTT
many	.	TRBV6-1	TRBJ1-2	CASSAAQRGGYTF	TGTGCCAGCAGTGCGGCACAGAGGGGTGGCTACACCTTC
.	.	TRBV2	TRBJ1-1	CASSEQGPYEAFF	TGTGCCAGCAGTGAACAGGGGCCTTATGAAGCTTTCTTT
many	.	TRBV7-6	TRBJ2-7	CASSLVGSGGEQYF	TGTGCCAGCAGCTTAGTGGGGTCGGGCGGGGAGCAGTACTTC
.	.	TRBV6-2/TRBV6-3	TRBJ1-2	CASSYLPINRAPNYGYTF	TGTGCCAGCAGTTACCTACCCATTAACAGAGCCCCTAACTATGGCTACACCTTC
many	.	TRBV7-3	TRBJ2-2	CASSLTGLTAGELFF	TGTGCCAGCAGCTTAACGGGACTCACTGCCGGGGAGCTGTTTTTT
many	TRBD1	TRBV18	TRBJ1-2	CASSLTGTDGGYTF	TGTGCCAGCTCACTAACCGGGACAGACGGTGGCTACACCTTC
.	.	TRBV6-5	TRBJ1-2	CASSYGAGANYGYTF	TGTGCCAGCAGTTACGGGGCAGGGGCTAACTATGGCTACACCTTC
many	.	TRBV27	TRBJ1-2	CASSWGENYGYTF	TGTGCCAGCAGTTGGGGAGAGAACTATGGCTACACCTTC
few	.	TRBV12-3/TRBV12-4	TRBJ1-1	CASSLVVGANTEAFF	TGTGCCAGCAGTTTAGTTGTTGGAGCGAACACTGAAGCTTTCTTT
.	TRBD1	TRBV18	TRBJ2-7	CASSLPGGRNYEQYF	TGTGCCAGCTCACTCCCAGGGGGACGGAACTACGAGCAGTACTTC
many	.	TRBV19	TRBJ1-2	CASSIDRFVNYGYTF	TGTGCCAGTAGTATAGATCGCTTCGTGAACTATGGCTACACCTTC
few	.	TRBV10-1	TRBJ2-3	CASSATSGNPSGGTQYF	TGCGCCAGCAGTGCTACGTCCGGAAATCCCTCCGGGGGTACGCAGTATTTT
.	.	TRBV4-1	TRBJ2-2	CASSQALGVTGELFF	TGCGCCAGCAGCCAAGCACTAGGGGTCACCGGGGAGCTGTTTTTT
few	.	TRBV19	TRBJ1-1	CASRTSLYTEAFF	TGTGCCAGTAGGACCAGCCTATACACTGAAGCTTTCTTT
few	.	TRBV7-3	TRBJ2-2	CASSLDGSGELFF	TGTGCCAGCAGCTTAGATGGATCCGGGGAGCTGTTTTTT
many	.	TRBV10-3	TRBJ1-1	CAISPRDYTEAFF	TGTGCCATCAGCCCAAGGGATTACACTGAAGCTTTCTTT
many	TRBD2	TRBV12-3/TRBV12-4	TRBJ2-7	CASSNSGTLSYEQYF	TGTGCCAGCAGTAATAGCGGGACCCTCTCCTACGAGCAGTACTTC
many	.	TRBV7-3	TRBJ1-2	CASSLNPGPYGYTF	TGTGCCAGCAGCTTAAATCCTGGACCTTATGGCTACACCTTC
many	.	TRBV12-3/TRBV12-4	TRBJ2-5	CASSPILASVETQYF	TGTGCCAGCAGTCCCATACTAGCATCTGTTGAGACCCAGTACTTC
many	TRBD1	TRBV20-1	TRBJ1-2	CSAITGGAGGYTF	TGCAGTGCGATAACAGGGGGCGCAGGGGGCTACACCTTC
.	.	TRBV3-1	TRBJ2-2	CASSPSLGTGELFF	TGTGCCAGCAGCCCCAGTTTGGGGACCGGGGAGCTGTTTTTT
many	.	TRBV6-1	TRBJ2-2	CAGSEYLTRTGELFF	TGTGCCGGCAGTGAATACTTGACACGCACCGGGGAGCTGTTTTTT